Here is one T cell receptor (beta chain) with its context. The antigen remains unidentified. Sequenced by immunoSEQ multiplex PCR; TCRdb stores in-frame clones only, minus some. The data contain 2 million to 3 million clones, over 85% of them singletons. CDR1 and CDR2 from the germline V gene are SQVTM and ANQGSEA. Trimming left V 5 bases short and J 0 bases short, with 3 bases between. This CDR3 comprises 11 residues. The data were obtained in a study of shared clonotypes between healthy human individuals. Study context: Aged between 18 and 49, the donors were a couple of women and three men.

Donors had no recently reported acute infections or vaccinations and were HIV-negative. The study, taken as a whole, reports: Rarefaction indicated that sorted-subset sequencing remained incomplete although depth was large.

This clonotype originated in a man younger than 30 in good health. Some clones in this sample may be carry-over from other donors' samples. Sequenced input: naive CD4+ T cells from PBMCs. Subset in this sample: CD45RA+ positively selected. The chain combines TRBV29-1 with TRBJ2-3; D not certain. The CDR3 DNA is TGCAGCGTTCCTAGCACAGATACGCAGTATTTT. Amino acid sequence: CSVPSTDTQYF.